The rows below give T cell receptor beta chains drawn from one sample of a study of blood T cell repertoires in COVID-19. The protocol was immunoSEQ multiplex PCR, while the TCRdb copy is restricted to in-frame clones and leaves out a portion. The profile covers around 100,000 clones, with 70% to 90% appearing a single time and approximately 3.4% taken by the ten largest. The sample comprised peripheral blood. The origin of the receptors is a woman in her sixties or seventies with acute or convalescent COVID-19. Both conserved end residues are part of each CDR3. D genes are given only for firm matches. Expanded clones get a size class; other rows say once, few or many, or leave the size out.

TRBJ1-1,-,TRBV23-1,-,CASSHSPSRGLNTEAFF,TGCGCCAGCAGTCATTCCCCATCACGCGGCCTGAACACTGAAGCTTTCTTT
TRBJ2-6,-,TRBV29-1,-,CSVSGANVLTF,TGCAGCGTCTCCGGGGCCAACGTCCTGACTTTC
TRBJ2-5,-,TRBV3-1/TRBV3-2,-,CASSQVAGKRTQYF,TGTGCCAGCAGCCAAGTTGCAGGGAAACGGACCCAGTACTTC
TRBJ2-5,-,TRBV11-2,TRBD2,CASRGLTSGNSGTQYF,TGTGCCAGCAGGGGATTAACTAGCGGGAATTCAGGGACCCAGTACTTC
TRBJ2-1,-,TRBV5-1,TRBD1,CASSLAARQGSNEQFF,TGCGCCAGCAGCTTGGCCGCGAGACAGGGGTCCAATGAGCAGTTCTTC
TRBJ1-2,-,TRBV29-1,TRBD1,CSVGDRGPSHGYTF,TGCAGCGTCGGGGACAGGGGACCGTCCCATGGCTACACCTTC
TRBJ2-1,-,TRBV6-6,TRBD2,CASTVLAGVNEQFF,TGTGCCAGCACCGTCCTAGCGGGAGTCAATGAGCAGTTCTTC
TRBJ2-3,-,TRBV3-1/TRBV3-2,-,CASSQDGAWTDTQYF,TGTGCCAGCAGCCAAGATGGAGCTTGGACAGATACGCAGTATTTT
TRBJ2-7,-,TRBV28,TRBD2,CASSLSRRLAGDYEQYF,TGTGCCAGCAGTCTCTCACGGCGGCTAGCGGGAGACTACGAGCAGTACTTC
TRBJ1-2,-,TRBV28,-,CASSLTEDGYTF,TGTGCCAGCAGTTTAACGGAGGATGGCTACACCTTC
TRBJ1-1,-,TRBV15,-,CATSREKSEAFF,TGTGCCACCAGCAGAGAAAAAAGCGAAGCTTTCTTT
TRBJ1-6,-,TRBV11-1,TRBD1,CASSLASAGQGNSPLHF,TGTGCCAGCAGCTTAGCGAGTGCGGGACAGGGGAATTCACCCCTCCACTTT
TRBJ1-2,-,TRBV19,TRBD1,CASNQDRPNYGYTF,TGTGCCAGTAACCAGGACAGGCCGAACTATGGCTACACCTTC
TRBJ2-1,once,TRBV10-3,TRBD2,CAITGGDEQFF,TGTGCCATCACCGGGGGGGATGAGCAGTTCTTC
TRBJ1-1,-,TRBV19,-,CASSDWGTEAFF,TGTGCCAGTTCGGACTGGGGCACTGAAGCTTTCTTT
TRBJ1-2,once,TRBV7-9,-,CASSLAQAGSLTSYGYTF,TGTGCCAGCAGCTTAGCGCAGGCTGGCAGCCTGACCTCCTATGGCTACACCTTC
TRBJ2-1,-,TRBV7-9,-,CASSPPGIEQFF,TGTGCCAGCAGCCCACCCGGGATTGAGCAGTTCTTC
TRBJ2-2,-,TRBV18,-,CASSPPRWNTGELFF,TGTGCCAGCTCACCTCCTAGATGGAACACCGGGGAGCTGTTTTTT
TRBJ1-1,-,TRBV30,-,CAWSMGAAEAFF,TGTGCCTGGAGTATGGGGGCGGCTGAAGCTTTCTTT
TRBJ1-6,-,TRBV11-2,TRBD1,CASSSRTGYNSPLHF,TGTGCCAGCAGCTCGCGGACAGGTTATAATTCACCCCTCCACTTT
TRBJ1-1,-,TRBV6-5,-,CASTTAMNTEAFF,TGTGCCAGCACAACAGCTATGAACACTGAAGCTTTCTTT
TRBJ1-2,-,TRBV28,-,CASLPGSIYGYTF,TGTGCCAGCCTCCCCGGGAGCATCTATGGCTACACCTTC
TRBJ2-1,few,TRBV6-5,TRBD1,CASSMGTGPKEQFF,TGTGCCAGCAGTATGGGGACAGGCCCTAAGGAGCAGTTCTTC
TRBJ2-7,-,TRBV28,-,CASGRGYEQYF,TGTGCCAGCGGCAGGGGCTACGAGCAGTACTTC
TRBJ2-5,-,TRBV25-1,TRBD2,CASGRGMGDQYF,TGTGCCAGCGGGAGGGGTATGGGGGACCAGTACTTC
TRBJ1-2,-,TRBV4-1,-,CASSQVEGGLGGGYTF,TGCGCCAGCAGCCAAGTAGAAGGAGGGTTAGGTGGTGGCTACACCTTC
TRBJ2-1,-,TRBV21-1,-,CASSKGTSGYNEQFF,TGTGCCAGCAGCAAAGGGACTAGCGGCTACAATGAGCAGTTCTTC
TRBJ1-1,-,TRBV5-1,-,CASSFLALPNTEAFF,TGCGCCAGCAGCTTTCTAGCGTTACCGAACACTGAAGCTTTCTTT
TRBJ2-1,-,TRBV14,-,CASSQARGFNEQFF,TGTGCCAGCAGCCAAGCGCGGGGTTTCAATGAGCAGTTCTTC
TRBJ1-2,-,TRBV29-1,-,CSVTRVGLYGYTF,TGCAGCGTCACCAGGGTAGGGCTCTATGGCTACACCTTC
TRBJ2-7,-,TRBV3-1/TRBV3-2,TRBD2,CASSQDSLAGGPYEQYF,TGTGCCAGTAGCCAAGACTCCCTAGCGGGAGGCCCCTACGAGCAGTACTTC
TRBJ1-1,few,TRBV16,TRBD1,CASSQSRGTGKAFF,TGTGCCAGCAGCCAATCGAGGGGGACAGGGAAAGCTTTCTTT
TRBJ1-2,-,TRBV28,-,CASLPQGPHGYTF,TGTGCCAGCCTCCCCCAGGGGCCCCATGGCTACACCTTC
TRBJ2-1,few,TRBV11-3,TRBD1,CASSKGQGHLPQISNEQFF,TGTGCCAGCAGCAAGGGACAGGGACATCTTCCCCAAATATCGAATGAGCAGTTCTTC
TRBJ1-4,few,TRBV20-1,-,CSARGVGKLFF,TGCAGTGCTAGGGGCGTCGGAAAACTGTTTTTT
TRBJ1-5,-,TRBV19,-,CATTSNQPQHF,TGTGCCACTACGTCCAATCAGCCCCAGCATTTT
TRBJ2-3,-,TRBV4-1,-,CASSPRPSYGDTQYF,TGCGCCAGCAGCCCACGGCCTAGCTACGGAGATACGCAGTATTTT
TRBJ1-2,-,TRBV6-1,TRBD1,CASSEGDRVVYGYGGYTF,TGTGCCAGCAGTGAAGGTGACAGGGTAGTCTATGGGTACGGTGGCTACACCTTC
TRBJ2-2,-,TRBV7-9,TRBD2,CASSSLAGGRTGELFF,TGTGCCAGCAGCTCCTTAGCGGGAGGGCGCACCGGGGAGCTGTTTTTT
TRBJ2-1,-,TRBV6-5,TRBD2,CASTHRGERRDEQFF,TGTGCCAGCACCCACCGGGGGGAAAGGCGCGATGAGCAGTTCTTC
TRBJ2-1,-,TRBV7-6,TRBD1,CASSLRTGEGAEQFF,TGTGCCAGCAGCCTGCGGACAGGGGAGGGAGCGGAGCAGTTCTTC
TRBJ1-1,-,TRBV24-1,-,CATHRVVEFTEAFF,TGTGCCACCCACAGGGTGGTGGAGTTTACTGAAGCTTTCTTT
TRBJ2-7,once,TRBV28,TRBD2,CASRVRAGGEQYF,TGTGCCAGCAGGGTGCGGGCGGGAGGAGAGCAGTACTTC
TRBJ2-3,-,TRBV30,-,CAWSGSRAAQGTQYF,TGTGCCTGGAGTGGATCCCGGGCCGCTCAGGGAACGCAGTATTTT
TRBJ2-1,few,TRBV4-1,TRBD1,CASSQGTGGAEQFF,TGCGCCAGCAGCCAGGGGACAGGGGGCGCTGAGCAGTTCTTC
TRBJ2-7,-,TRBV19,TRBD1,CASSPDGGQGTYEQYF,TGTGCCAGTAGTCCTGATGGGGGACAGGGGACCTACGAGCAGTACTTC
TRBJ2-5,-,TRBV7-9,TRBD1,CASSYPGTGEETQYF,TGTGCCAGCAGTTACCCCGGGACAGGAGAAGAGACCCAGTACTTC